This T cell receptor beta chain was identified during a study of low-dose radiotherapy and immunotherapy resistance in tumors. At the level of the study: For Cohort 1, fractions of 0.5 Gy were given every 2 weeks, reaching 6.5 Gy overall. Each fraction given to Cohort 2 every two weeks delivered 1 Gy, and the total reached 13 Gy over 26 weeks. Patients were given intravenous nivolumab 240 mg every two weeks plus ipilimumab 1 mg/kg every six weeks.

This clonotype was detected ten times or more. The time point was: before trial treatment. Both TCRalpha and TCRbeta chains were reverse transcribed with V-gene-specific primers. Both a constant-region primer and a V-primer adapter served to amplify TCRs across approximately 19 PCR cycles. TCRdb reprocessed the reads with MiXCR, giving one entry per CDR3 protein. This sample has tens of thousands of distinct CDR3 sequences, with roughly 19% found just once. This receptor was taken from a male donor with prostate cancer. Material: PBMCs, obtained before treatment.

CDR3 DNA: TGTGCCAGCAGTGAATGGCCATTCCAAGAGACCCAGTACTTC. Translation: CASSEWPFQETQYF. The V call is TRBV2, the J call TRBJ2-5; D is undetermined. Germline V CDR1 and CDR2: SNHLY, FYNNEI. This CDR3 has 14 amino acids. Deletions cut 2 bases from V and 1 base from J, with 8 bases between.